Detailed here is one T cell receptor beta chain. Its target is not known. The sample originates from a study of cytomegalovirus exposure and HLA in healthy donors. The protocol was immunoSEQ multiplex PCR, while the TCRdb copy is restricted to in-frame clones and leaves out a portion. The sample carries about 49,000 clones, around nine tenths recorded once. The CDR3 spans 15 residues. Looked up from germline, CDR1 is SGDLS and CDR2 is YYNGEE. V lost 4 bases and J lost 8; bases outside the gene matches: 6. Study-wide points: Rarity characterized most TCR sequences, yet some public TCRs appeared in many donors.

This chain uses TRBV9 with TRBJ2-1, with 13 positions matching TRBD2. The sequence was collected from a man younger than 30 in good health and CMV-seronegative. The source material was PBMCs. This chain's CDR3 is CASSSRTSGSYEQFF. For the CDR3, the DNA is TGTGCCAGCAGCTCTCGGACTAGCGGGAGTTATGAGCAGTTCTTC.